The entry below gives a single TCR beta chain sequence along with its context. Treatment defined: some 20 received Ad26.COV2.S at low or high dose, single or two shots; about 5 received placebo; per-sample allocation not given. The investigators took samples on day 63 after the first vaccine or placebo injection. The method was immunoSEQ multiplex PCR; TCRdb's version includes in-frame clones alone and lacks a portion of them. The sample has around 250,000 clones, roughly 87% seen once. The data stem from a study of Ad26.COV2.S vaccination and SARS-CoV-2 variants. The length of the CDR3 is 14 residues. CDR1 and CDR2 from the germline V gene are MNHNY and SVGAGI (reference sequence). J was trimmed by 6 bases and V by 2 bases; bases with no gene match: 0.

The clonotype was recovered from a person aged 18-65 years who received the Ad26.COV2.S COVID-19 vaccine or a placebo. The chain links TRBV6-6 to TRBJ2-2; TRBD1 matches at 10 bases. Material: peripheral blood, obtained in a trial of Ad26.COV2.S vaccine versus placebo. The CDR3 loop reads CASSYGTGAGELFF. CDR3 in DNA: TGTGCCAGCAGTTACGGGACAGGGGCCGGGGAGCTGTTTTTT.